This TCR beta chain originates from a study of cytotoxic CD8 clonotypes in ibrutinib-treated CLL. Study-level background: Responses: some 25 partial, 2 complete; after median roughly 63 months, around 14 stayed remitted, about twelve progressed. Average yields of 255,043 productive templates and 94,082 productive rearrangements characterized the samples.

Points on this clone: The antigen remains unidentified.

Produced via immunoSEQ multiplex PCR; TCRdb's table is partial and in-frame only. The sample consists of 120,000 to 150,000 clones, 60% to 80% of them appearing once. Germline V gene lookup returns CDR1 MNHEY and CDR2 SVGAGI. Trimming at V came to 2 bases and at J to 4 bases, leaving 5 bases not matched to a gene. This CDR3 comprises 15 residues. Findings and caveats of the study: At progression, clonality fell back toward baseline after rising at ibrutinib response. Rare overall, public clonotypes shrank or held steady under therapy.

The TCR was taken from a human donor with chronic lymphocytic leukemia. The rearrangement joins TRBV6-5 to TRBJ1-1; 9 bases fit TRBD1. The specimen comprised PBMCs, sampled after 12 months of ibrutinib treatment. The CDR3 bases are TGTGCCAGCAGTTACGACAGGGGGGTCGTCACTGAAGCTTTCTTT. It is translated as CASSYDRGVVTEAFF.